A selection of T cell receptor beta chains follows, all from one sample in a study of T-cell memory formation after mild COVID-19. Each CDR3 protein gets one entry after TCRdb re-called the 5' RACE reads with MiXCR. The sample yields roughly 300,000 distinct CDR3 sequences, around 8% seen once. Sequenced input: PBMCs or a T cell subset sorted from them (not recorded which). These receptors all come from a man between 18 and 29 years old who had mild COVID-19 (a few samples of this study predate the infection). Cell type and time point are not known. Both conserved end residues are part of each CDR3. A D gene is named only where the DNA matches it firmly. A clone size is listed for some rows: how often the clone was seen (once, few, many), or a class if it is expanded.

v_gene	j_gene	d_gene	abundance	CDR3nt	CDR3aa
TRBV20-1	TRBJ2-5	.	many	TGCAGTGCTCCCCGCGAGACCCAGTACTTC	CSAPRETQYF
TRBV2	TRBJ2-5	TRBD1	many	TGTGCCACACAGGGGTGGGAGACCCAGTACTTC	CATQGWETQYF
TRBV29-1	TRBJ1-1	TRBD1	.	TGCAGCGTTGACGGCGGGATAATAGGGACAGCCACTGAAGCTTTCTTT	CSVDGGIIGTATEAFF
TRBV5-1	TRBJ2-3	.	many	TGCGCCAGCAGCTTTACTGGAGGGGCCCTCACAGATACGCAGTATTTT	CASSFTGGALTDTQYF
TRBV7-2	TRBJ1-5	.	few	TGTGCCAGCAGCTGGGGTGGGGGGCCCCAGCATTTT	CASSWGGGPQHF
TRBV7-9	TRBJ2-7	.	many	TGTGCCAGCAGCTCTTCCCCGGGACACCTATCCTACGAGCAGTACTTC	CASSSSPGHLSYEQYF
TRBV7-2	TRBJ1-2	.	few	TGTGCCAGCAGCTTGGGAGGGAGCTTCTATGGCTACACCTTC	CASSLGGSFYGYTF
TRBV29-1	TRBJ2-1	.	few	TGCAGCGCCCTGCGCGGGTTCAATGAGCAGTTCTTC	CSALRGFNEQFF
TRBV2	TRBJ1-1	.	.	TGTGCCAGCAGTACATCAACGAACACTGAAGCTTTCTTT	CASSTSTNTEAFF
TRBV15	TRBJ1-6	.	few	TGTGCCACCAGCAGAGAAGTAACGGATAATTCACCCCTCCACTTT	CATSREVTDNSPLHF
TRBV12-3/TRBV12-4	TRBJ1-2	.	few	TGTGCCAGCACCCTTGGCTACACCTTC	CASTLGYTF
TRBV25-1	TRBJ2-5	TRBD1	.	TGTGCCAGCAGTACCGGGACAGAGTCACAAGAGACCCAGTACTTC	CASSTGTESQETQYF
TRBV7-9	TRBJ2-1	.	.	TGTGCCAGCACCCGACAGGACAATGAGCAGTTCTTC	CASTRQDNEQFF
TRBV10-3	TRBJ2-5	.	few	TGTGCCGTCCGGCAGGACAACTCAGTACAAGAGACCCAGTACTTC	CAVRQDNSVQETQYF
TRBV6-5	TRBJ2-5	.	.	TGTGCCAGCTCCAGGATCTTGGGCCCAGGGGCCCAGTACTTC	CASSRILGPGAQYF